This T cell receptor (beta chain) was obtained from a study of blood T cell repertoires in COVID-19. Overall study: Material from acute and convalescent COVID-19 was sourced from the United States, Italy and Spain.

In the study's own analysis: Quantification of nucleated cells was approximated via reference gene primer amplification. Here immunoSEQ multiplex PCR was the method, and the copy in TCRdb shows in-frame clones only, minus some. Clonal size and the V and J genes are those of that table, whereas D and trimming came from the DNA. The table shows about 50,000 clones, with 85% to 95% occurring only once. The CDR3 has 14 residues. Germline lookup yields CDR1 MNHEY and CDR2 SVGEGT. The V gene lost 3 bases and the J gene lost 6 bases, with 13 bases spanning the gap. The chain couples TRBV6-2 or TRBV6-3 to TRBJ2-3; D is unresolved. The source of this sequence is a human donor in a cohort sampled during active COVID-19. The sequencing input was peripheral blood. In nucleotides, the CDR3 is TGTGCCAGCAGTTATTGGATGGCGGCGGATACGCAGTATTTT. This translates into CASSYWMAADTQYF.